This T cell receptor (beta chain) was observed in a study of cytomegalovirus exposure and HLA in healthy donors. Worth noting for this clone: The antigen is not known.

General study findings and limits: Association with HLA alleles at 0.05 false discovery rate was found for about 17,000 TCR beta sequences in a later analysis. For most subjects, TCR beta sequences were reported to predict HLA-A and HLA-B alleles with accuracy. Later analysis placed DRB1 highest and HLA-C lowest in TCR association rates, which differed by HLA locus.

Germline assignment: CDR1 SGHDT and CDR2 YYEEEE. The ends lost 3 bases at V and 2 bases at J; junction bases unmatched: 12. This CDR3 region has 17 residues. The study ran its PCR with 60 Vbeta and 13 Jbeta primers. Method: immunoSEQ multiplex PCR; TCRdb's copy keeps in-frame clones and lacks some. Recorded for this sample: about 170,000 clones. The TCR comes from a woman younger than 30 in good health and CMV-seropositive. This chain joins TRBV5-6 and TRBJ2-7; 9 nucleotides match TRBD2. The sample was PBMCs. The CDR3 spells CASSSLLSGGPAYEQYF. In DNA, the CDR3 is TGTGCCAGCAGCTCACTCCTTAGCGGGGGCCCCGCCTACGAGCAGTACTTC.